The 27 T cell receptor beta chains below were found in one sample sequenced in a study of blood T cell repertoires in COVID-19. Generated by immunoSEQ multiplex PCR, the TCRdb table keeps only in-frame clones and is missing some. The sample records 200,000 to 250,000 clones, 65% to 85% being singletons. The sequenced sample consisted of PBMCs or T cells enriched from blood (not recorded which). The receptors stem from a woman aged 40 to 50 who had recovered from COVID-19.

The rearrangement links TRBV24-1 to TRBJ1-5; D ambiguous. Trimming removed 5 bases from V and 3 bases from J, with 16 bases in between. Germline CDR1 is KGHDR and CDR2 is SFDVKD. CDR3 length: 16 residues. CDR3 nucleotides: TGTGCCACCAGTGCATCTAGTGGACGGGACAATCAGCCCCAGCATTTT. Amino acid sequence: CATSASSGRDNQPQHF.

This chain uses TRBV27 with TRBJ1-5; D is uncertain. This CDR3 region has 15 residues. V was cut by 0 bases and J by 3 bases, with 9 bases left in between. Per germline, CDR1 MNHEY and CDR2 SMNVEV (reference sequence). DNA for the CDR3: TGTGCCAGCAGTTTATCCGCTATAACCAATCAGCCCCAGCATTTT. It is translated as CASSLSAITNQPQHF.

The gene calls are TRBV18 and TRBJ1-2; D remains unclear. Trimming removed 5 bases at V and 13 bases at J, with 20 bases between. Germline loops: CDR1 KGHSH, CDR2 LQKENI. The CDR3 is made up of 13 amino acids. For the CDR3, the DNA is TGTGCCAGCTCAAGCGGACGGCCGACTGTTGCCACCTTC. Encoded protein: CASSSGRPTVATF.

The chain couples TRBV18 to TRBJ2-7; D might be TRBD1 (6 bases). V lost 3 bases, J lost 6 bases, and 15 bases lay in between. The V gene's germline CDR1 is KGHSH and CDR2 LQKENI. There are 14 residues in the CDR3. The CDR3 DNA sequence: TGTGCCAGCTCACCCCAAGGACAGCTCTCCGAGCAGTACTTC. It is translated as CASSPQGQLSEQYF.

The CDR3 DNA sequence: TGTGCCAGCACGCCGCTAGCGGGAGGCCCTCAGATAGATACGCAGTATTTT. This sequence encodes CASTPLAGGPQIDTQYF. The chain links TRBV28 to TRBJ2-3; 11 nucleotides line up with TRBD2. J was trimmed by 5 bases and V by 7 bases; bases with no gene match: 14. The CDR3 loop spans 17 amino acids. Germline assignment: CDR1 MDHEN and CDR2 SYDVKM.

The chain employs TRBV7-2 and TRBJ1-5; D may be TRBD1 (6 bases). V was clipped by 1 base and J by 5 bases, with 9 bases between them. Germline V gene sequence: CDR1 SGHTA, CDR2 FQGNSA. This CDR3 contains 14 residues. CDR3 coding DNA: TGTGCCAGCAGCTTAGGCAGGGGTCATCAGCCCCAGCATTTT. Translation: CASSLGRGHQPQHF.

The chain recombines TRBV4-3 with TRBJ2-1; TRBD2 matches at 11 bases. V trimming: 4 bases; J trimming: 8 bases; junction bases outside the gene matches: 7. Germline V gives CDR1 LGHNA, CDR2 YSLEER. The CDR3 is 15 residues long. The CDR3 DNA reads as TGCGCCAGCAGCCTTACTAGCGGGAGATGCGATGAGCAGTTCTTC. It yields the protein CASSLTSGRCDEQFF.

The chain couples TRBV2 to TRBJ1-3; D is unclear. Germline CDR1 and CDR2: SNHLY and FYNNEI. This CDR3 is 14 amino acids long. Between the trimmed V and J ends, which lost 2 bases and 1 base, there was a span of 6 bases. The CDR3 reads CASSEFRSGNTIYF. The CDR3 DNA reads TGTGCCAGCAGTGAATTCCGGTCTGGAAACACCATATATTTT.

The chain links TRBV9 to TRBJ2-1, with 7 bases lining up with TRBD2. This CDR3 comprises 16 residues. Germline V gene sequence: CDR1 SGDLS, CDR2 YYNGEE. Trimming removed 4 bases from V and 9 bases from J; junction bases left unmatched: 16. CDR3 in DNA: TGTGCCAGCAGCTCCCGGACCCTGACTAGCAACACTGAGCAGTTCTTC. Translating it yields CASSSRTLTSNTEQFF.

Concerning this clone: Within the sample, other DNA sequences also encode this same CDR3. The gene calls are TRBV30 and TRBJ1-5; no definite D call. From germline, CDR1 is GTSNPN and CDR2 SVGIG (reference sequence). Trimming removed 0 bases from V and 2 bases from J, with 5 bases in between. This CDR3 comprises 13 residues. CDR3 in DNA: TGTGCCTGGAGTGTAGGAGGCAATCAGCCCCAGCATTTT. Translation gives CAWSVGGNQPQHF.

This clone was observed a few times. This chain connects TRBV19 to TRBJ2-3, with D maybe TRBD2 (6 bases). Germline CDR1 is LNHDA and CDR2 is SQIVND (reference sequence). The V gene lost 3 bases and the J gene lost 2 bases, with 12 bases spanning the gap. This CDR3 region has 15 residues. The CDR3 here is CASSIGRGHTDTQYF. CDR3 in DNA: TGTGCCAGTAGTATCGGGAGAGGGCACACAGATACGCAGTATTTT.

The chain combines TRBV24-1 with TRBJ1-5; 7 bases map to TRBD1. The CDR3 covers 15 residues. Trimming at V came to 7 bases and at J to 0 bases, leaving 5 bases not matched to a gene. Per the germline V gene, CDR1 is KGHDR and CDR2 is SFDVKD. CDR3 loop: CATSKGQLSNQPQHF. The CDR3, as DNA: TGTGCCACCAGCAAGGGACAGCTTAGCAATCAGCCCCAGCATTTT.

The rearrangement links TRBV6-6 to TRBJ2-1, with D perhaps TRBD2 (5 bases). The V gene's germline CDR1 is MNHNY and CDR2 SVGAGI (reference sequence). There are 13 residues in the CDR3. The ends were cut back, 4 bases at V and 9 bases at J, with 13 bases in the middle. The CDR3 DNA sequence: TGTGCCAGCAGTTTCATGCGGGTGGGTGAGCAGTTCTTC. Amino acids: CASSFMRVGEQFF.

The CDR3 reads CATSREGTSKNSPLHF. CDR3 coding DNA: TGTGCCACCAGCAGAGAAGGGACATCTAAGAATTCACCCCTCCACTTT. V is TRBV15 and J is TRBJ1-6, with TRBD1 as a possible D gene (6 bases). In germline, CDR1 is LNHNV, CDR2 YYDKDF (reference sequence). This CDR3 contains 16 residues. With 0 bases removed from V and 7 bases from J, the gap between germline ends came to 13 bases.

V is TRBV11-3 and J is TRBJ1-2, with D tentatively TRBD1 (5 bases). CDR1 and CDR2 (germline): SGHNT, YENEEA. CDR3 length: 16 amino acids. With 4 bases removed from V and 0 bases from J, the gap between germline ends came to 15 bases. CDR3 nucleotide sequence: TGTGCCAGCAGCTCCAATTATCAGGGTTCTAACTATGGCTACACCTTC. Its protein is CASSSNYQGSNYGYTF.

The chain uses TRBV4-1 and TRBJ2-7; maybe TRBD1 (6 bases). The CDR3 runs 15 residues. V dropped 1 base and J dropped 0 bases, with 10 bases sitting between them. The germline gives CDR1 MGHRA, CDR2 YSYEKL. CDR3 residues: CASSQVGDTSYEQYF. CDR3 nucleotide sequence: TGCGCCAGCAGCCAAGTCGGGGACACCTCCTACGAGCAGTACTTC.

The rearrangement links TRBV18 to TRBJ2-7; tentatively, D is TRBD2 (5 bases). Per germline, CDR1 KGHSH and CDR2 LQKENI. CDR3 length: 11 residues. The germline V and J ends were trimmed by 2 bases and 7 bases, with 6 bases remaining between them. The CDR3 nucleotides are TGTGCCAGCTCACCAGGAGGTGAGCAGTACTTC. Residues: CASSPGGEQYF.

The CDR3 region has the DNA TGTGCCAGCACCCTGACTTGGAATGAGCAGTTCTTC. Translation: CASTLTWNEQFF. The chain carries TRBV5-5 and TRBJ2-1, with D unclear. The CDR3 runs to 12 residues. The germline CDR1 and CDR2 sequences are SGHKS and YYEKEE (reference sequence). V was pared by 6 bases and J by 7 bases, with 11 bases between. Using reference TRBV5-5 and TRBJ2-1 for the parts outside the CDR3, the full variable domain is DAGVTQSPTHLIKTRGQQVTLRCSPISGHKSVSWYQQVLGQGPQFIFQYYEKEERGRGNFPDRFSARQFPNYSSELNVNALLLGDSALYLCASTLTWNEQFFGPGTRLTVL.

The chain employs TRBV24-1 and TRBJ1-1; no reliable D call. The CDR3 covers 15 residues. Deletions cut 2 bases from V and 2 bases from J, with 11 bases between. Germline CDR1 and CDR2: KGHDR and SFDVKD. CDR3 sequence (DNA): TGTGCCACCAGTGATTCCGGCGCGGGTAACACTGAAGCTTTCTTT. As protein: CATSDSGAGNTEAFF.

The chain carries TRBV7-2 and TRBJ2-1; D is unresolved. The germline V gene encodes CDR1 SGHTA and CDR2 FQGNSA. This CDR3 has 16 residues. Trimming left V 2 bases short and J 6 bases short, with 17 bases between. Here the CDR3 reads CASSLMGPAIGNEQFF. CDR3 nucleotides: TGTGCCAGCAGCTTAATGGGCCCAGCAATTGGCAATGAGCAGTTCTTC.

The genes are TRBV5-4 and TRBJ2-7; D perhaps matches TRBD1 (6 bases). The CDR3 is made up of 13 amino acids. Germline CDR1 SGHNT, CDR2 YYREEE (reference sequence). V was cut by 2 bases and J by 5 bases, with 11 bases left in between. CDR3 in amino acids: CASSFYRVDEQYF. In DNA form, the CDR3 reads TGTGCCAGCAGCTTCTACAGGGTGGACGAGCAGTACTTC.

This sequence joins TRBV7-9 and TRBJ2-2, with D perhaps TRBD2 (6 bases). This CDR3 spans 15 amino acids. V lost 8 bases and J 3 bases, leaving 16 bases between the germline ends. Germline V gene sequence: CDR1 SEHNR, CDR2 FQNEAQ (reference sequence). CDR3 sequence (DNA): TGTGCCAGCGGAAAAGGGACTCACCACACCGGGGAGCTGTTTTTT. It yields the protein CASGKGTHHTGELFF.

The chain employs TRBV28 and TRBJ2-1, with 12 bases matching TRBD2. The CDR3 is 16 residues long. Unmatched junction bases numbered 5, after V lost 6 bases and J lost 2 bases. CDR1 is MDHEN, CDR2 SYDVKM, per germline. Written as DNA, the CDR3 is TGTGCCAGCAGCACCCGACTAGCGGGAGCCTACAATGAGCAGTTCTTC. Protein: CASSTRLAGAYNEQFF.

J is TRBJ2-7 and V is TRBV5-1; D possibly corresponds to TRBD2 (6 bases). V shed 4 bases and J shed 7 bases, with 15 bases lying between them. Germline-derived CDR1 and CDR2 are SGHRS and YFSETQ. This CDR3 spans 13 amino acids. CDR3 DNA sequence: TGCGCCAGCAGCGGGGGGTCAGGAGGGGAGCAGTACTTC. It is translated as CASSGGSGGEQYF. Drawing the rest from reference TRBV5-1 and TRBJ2-7, the complete variable domain is KAGVTQTPRYLIKTRGQQVTLSCSPISGHRSVSWYQQTPGQGLQFLFEYFSETQRNKGNFPGRFSGRQFSNSRSEMNVSTLELGDSALYLCASSGGSGGEQYFGPGTRLTVT.

The rearrangement joins TRBV28 to TRBJ1-1; no definite D call. The CDR3 length is 15 residues. Germline V gene sequence: CDR1 MDHEN, CDR2 SYDVKM. V shed 5 bases and J shed 1 base, with 14 bases lying between them. The CDR3 DNA follows: TGTGCCAGCAGTCCCCACAGTGGTTGGAACACTGAAGCTTTCTTT. This sequence encodes CASSPHSGWNTEAFF.

The chain has TRBV28 and TRBJ2-7; TRBD2 agrees at 8 bases. Losses at the gene ends were 4 bases for V and 1 base for J; bases not matched to a gene: 9. This CDR3 region has 16 residues. The germline V gene encodes CDR1 MDHEN and CDR2 SYDVKM. The CDR3 bases are TGTGCCAGCAGTTACCCACTAGCGGAGATGTCCTACGAGCAGTACTTC. Translating gives CASSYPLAEMSYEQYF.

V usage is TRBV3-1 (or the pseudogene TRBV3-2) and J usage is TRBJ1-2; D unresolved. The V gene's germline CDR1 is LGHDT and CDR2 YNNKEL (reference sequence). This CDR3 region has 16 residues. The ends were cut back, 0 bases at V and 1 base at J, with 12 bases in the middle. CDR3 nucleotides: TGTGCCAGCAGCCAAGACAGTCTACGGGGTAACTATGGCTACACCTTC. It yields the protein CASSQDSLRGNYGYTF.